The 20 T cell receptor beta chains presented below share a single source sample, sequenced in a study of shared clonotypes between healthy human individuals. Here immunoSEQ multiplex PCR was the method, and the copy in TCRdb shows in-frame clones only, minus some. The sample contains 550,000 to 800,000 clones, less than 95% of which appear only once. The specimen sequenced was memory CD8+ T cells from PBMCs. Regarding subset: CD45RO+ cells pooled with CCR7-negative TemRA cells. The origin of the receptors is a man aged 18 to 29 in good health. Some clones in this sample may be carry-over from other donors' samples.

This chain joins TRBV14 and TRBJ2-5, with 10 bases fitting TRBD2. CDR1 and CDR2 from the germline V gene are SGHDN and FVKESK. CDR3 size: 17 residues. The trim removed 0 bases at V and 5 bases at J, leaving 9 bases unmatched. CDR3 nucleotides: TGTGCCAGCAGCCAAGATGGACCAGCGGGAGGGCCCGAGACCCAGTACTTC. Its protein product is CASSQDGPAGGPETQYF.

V and J are TRBV5-5 and TRBJ1-2; the D is unclear. The V gene's germline CDR1 is SGHKS and CDR2 YYEKEE (reference sequence). Trimming cost V 4 bases and J 4 bases, with 11 bases left between them. This CDR3 contains 13 residues. CDR3 coding DNA: TGTGCCAGCAGCCGGGAGGGAGGCTATGGCTACACCTTC. Translation: CASSREGGYGYTF.

The chain is built from TRBV7-8 and TRBJ2-7, with a weak D call TRBD1 (6 bases). In germline, CDR1 is SGHVS, CDR2 FQNEAQ. The CDR3 length is 13 residues. V lost 4 bases, J lost 2 bases, and 9 bases lay in between. Here the CDR3 reads CASSSGTPYEQYF. CDR3 coding DNA: TGTGCCAGCAGCTCCGGGACACCCTACGAGCAGTACTTC.

The rearrangement links TRBV9 to TRBJ1-2, with D unclear. CDR3 length: 16 residues. Germline CDR1 SGDLS, CDR2 YYNGEE. V was clipped by 4 bases and J by 4 bases, with 20 bases between them. CDR3 sequence reads: CASSLLPNSPLYGYTF. As DNA, the CDR3 is TGTGCCAGCAGCCTCCTCCCCAACAGCCCCCTCTATGGCTACACCTTC.

J is TRBJ2-3 and V is TRBV10-3; 7 bases map to TRBD1. This CDR3 contains 17 residues. Germline assignment: CDR1 ENHRY and CDR2 SYGVKD. Germline trimming cut 10 bases from V and 5 bases from J; bases unmatched to any gene: 21. As DNA, the CDR3 is TGTGCCACCCACCCATCTCAGGGGGACGCGACAAGAGATACGCAGTATTTT. Amino acids: CATHPSQGDATRDTQYF.

This clone has a handful of counts. The chain carries TRBV2 and TRBJ2-3, with D unclear. There are 10 residues in the CDR3. Deletions cut 10 bases from V and 3 bases from J, with 5 bases between. Germline CDR1 is SNHLY and CDR2 is FYNNEI. As DNA, the CDR3 is TGTGCCATCCGTACAGATACGCAGTATTTT. As protein: CAIRTDTQYF.

In DNA form, the CDR3 reads TGTGCCAGTACCCGTTCGGGGGCCCCGGCCAATGAGCAGTTCTTC. Translated: CASTRSGAPANEQFF. This rearrangement joins TRBV19 to TRBJ2-1, with D perhaps matching TRBD1 or TRBD2 (6 bases each). Germline V gene lookup returns CDR1 LNHDA and CDR2 SQIVND (reference sequence). Trimming took off 7 bases at V and 6 bases at J, with 19 bases between the two ends. This CDR3 has 15 residues.

This clone came up a few times. This sequence joins TRBV19 and TRBJ1-5; D not resolved. In germline, CDR1 is LNHDA, CDR2 SQIVND (reference sequence). The CDR3 has 14 amino acids. V was trimmed by 1 base and J by 7 bases, leaving 11 bases between them. As DNA, the CDR3 is TGTGCCAGTAGTATAGTTCCGGGGAGACAGCCCCAGCATTTT. As protein: CASSIVPGRQPQHF. The full variable domain, with the rest looked up from reference TRBV19 and TRBJ1-5, is DGGITQSPKYLFRKEGQNVTLSCEQNLNHDAMYWYRQDPGQGLRLIYYSQIVNDFQKGDIAEGYSVSREKKESFPLTVTSAQKNPTAFYLCASSIVPGRQPQHFGDGTRLSIL.

This chain joins TRBV7-8 and TRBJ2-7; 12 bases align to TRBD2. J lost 5 bases, V lost 5 bases, and 10 bases had no gene match. The CDR3 is made up of 16 amino acids. CDR1 is SGHVS, CDR2 FQNEAQ, per germline. The CDR3 spells CASSPRTSGMKNEQYF. CDR3 coding DNA: TGTGCCAGCAGCCCCCGGACTAGCGGGATGAAGAACGAGCAGTACTTC.

As to this clone: At one end the junction does not follow the germline gene, possibly because of a read error. V is TRBV4-3 and J is TRBJ2-2; D remains ambiguous. Germline V gene sequence: CDR1 LGHNA, CDR2 YSLEER. The CDR3 length is 17 residues. CDR3 sequence reads: CASSQEVDSPNTGELFF. DNA of the CDR3: TGCGCCAGCAGCCAAGAAGTGGATAGCCCGAATACCGGGGAGCTGTTTTTT.

The chain recombines TRBV11-2 with TRBJ1-2, with D unclear. The CDR3 is 16 residues long. V lost 2 bases, J lost 4 bases, and 17 bases lay in between. In germline, CDR1 is SGHAT, CDR2 FQNNGV. The CDR3 is CASSLYPLEEFYGYTF. CDR3 sequence (DNA): TGTGCCAGCAGCTTATACCCCTTGGAGGAGTTCTATGGCTACACCTTC.

The rearrangement uses TRBV4-3 and TRBJ2-7; either TRBD1 or TRBD2 may supply D (6 bases each). Between the trimmed V and J ends, which lost 0 bases and 6 bases, there was a span of 12 bases. CDR1 and CDR2 from the germline V gene are LGHNA and YSLEER. The CDR3 is made up of 14 amino acids. The CDR3 nucleotides are TGCGCCAGCAGCCAAGATAGGGGGGCGGGCGAGCAGTACTTC. The encoded protein is CASSQDRGAGEQYF.

The V gene is TRBV27, the J gene TRBJ2-7; D unresolved. Trimming stripped 3 bases from V and 2 bases from J, with 11 bases between. The CDR3 covers 14 residues. Germline V gives CDR1 MNHEY, CDR2 SMNVEV (reference sequence). The CDR3 nucleotides are TGTGCCAGCAGTTTGACCGTCAGAACCTACGAGCAGTACTTC. This translates into CASSLTVRTYEQYF.

This rearrangement joins TRBV27 to TRBJ1-5, with a tentative D call TRBD1 (5 bases). Germline V CDR1 and CDR2: MNHEY, SMNVEV (reference sequence). V gave up 5 bases and J gave up 6 bases, with 20 bases separating them. The CDR3 has 16 residues. The CDR3 coding sequence is TGTGCCAGCAGTCCCCTCCCCAACAGGTATCGTCAGCCCCAGCATTTT. Protein: CASSPLPNRYRQPQHF.

In its sample, this clone was seen once. CDR3 DNA sequence: TGTGCCAGCAGCAAAAGCCAGGGGGCGCGTATCTATGGCTACACCTTC. Translation gives CASSKSQGARIYGYTF. The chain joins TRBV27 to TRBJ1-2; TRBD1 aligns across 8 bases. The germline V gene has CDR1 MNHEY and CDR2 SMNVEV (reference sequence). J lost 4 bases, V lost 6 bases, and 13 bases had no gene match. There are 16 residues in the CDR3.

The CDR3 region has the DNA TGTGCCAGCAGCCCGCCCCGTGGACTAGCGGGAGACACAGATACGCAGTATTTT. This sequence encodes CASSPPRGLAGDTDTQYF. The V and J genes are TRBV11-2 and TRBJ2-3; 13 bases map to TRBD2. CDR1 is SGHAT and CDR2 is FQNNGV in the germline V gene. The CDR3 length is 18 residues. Trimming took 5 bases from V and 2 from J; bases not matched to a gene: 10.

The genes are TRBV7-9 and TRBJ2-1; D is unclear. Deletions cut 4 bases from V and 0 bases from J, with 10 bases between. The CDR3 spans 15 residues. The germline gives CDR1 SEHNR, CDR2 FQNEAQ (reference sequence). The CDR3 protein is CASSYRLVSYNEQFF. DNA of the CDR3: TGTGCCAGCAGCTACCGTTTGGTCTCCTACAATGAGCAGTTCTTC. Variable domain in full (rest from reference TRBV7-9 and TRBJ2-1): DTGVSQNPRHKITKRGQNVTFRCDPISEHNRLYWYRQTLGQGPEFLTYFQNEAQLEKSRLLSDRFSAERPKGSFSTLEIQRTEQGDSAMYLCASSYRLVSYNEQFFGPGTRLTVL.

This chain connects TRBV11-2 to TRBJ2-5; D tentatively reads TRBD1 or TRBD2 (5 bases each). Trimming left V 4 bases short and J 5 bases short, with 11 bases between. The CDR3 has 13 amino acids. Germline CDR1 is SGHAT and CDR2 is FQNNGV. CDR3 coding DNA: TGTGCCAGCAGCTCGGGGCTGCGGGAGACCCAGTACTTC. Translation: CASSSGLRETQYF.

Details on this clone: Other DNA sequences in the same sample also yield this CDR3. The V gene is TRBV2, the J gene TRBJ2-7; 10 bases fit TRBD1. CDR1 SNHLY and CDR2 FYNNEI come from the germline V gene. CDR3 length equals 14 residues. Trimming took 3 bases from V and 3 from J; bases not matched to a gene: 2. CDR3 sequence: CASSDRDRGYEQYF. CDR3 nucleotide sequence: TGTGCCAGCAGTGATCGGGACAGGGGCTACGAGCAGTACTTC. The entire variable domain, with the rest obtained from reference TRBV2 and TRBJ2-7, is as follows: EPEVTQTPSHQVTQMGQEVILRCVPISNHLYFYWYRQILGQKVEFLVSFYNNEISEKSEIFDDQFSVERPDGSNFTLKIRSTKLEDSAMYFCASSDRDRGYEQYFGPGTRLTVT.

The J gene is TRBJ2-5, the V gene TRBV7-6; D may be TRBD2 (5 bases). Trimming took off 0 bases at V and 1 base at J, with 12 bases between the two ends. Germline assignment: CDR1 SGHVS and CDR2 FNYEAQ. This CDR3 contains 16 residues. CDR3 loop: CASSLARVKLQETQYF. The CDR3 coding sequence is TGTGCCAGCAGCTTAGCGCGGGTAAAGCTCCAAGAGACCCAGTACTTC.